This TCR beta chain was documented in a study of regulatory T cells in long-lasting Graves disease (dated by TCRdb to about 2021). A note on the overall study: Patients with newly diagnosed Graves' disease had been on antithyroid drugs for under 3 months. A total of around 35 samples were covered by TCR sequencing, comprising some 13 persistent and roughly 20 newly diagnosed Graves' disease patients. The study took place in China and was registered as a clinical trial. Patients with persistent Graves' disease were compared with patients with newly diagnosed Graves' disease using TCR sequencing and RNA sequencing of peripheral blood. Overall results and qualifications from the work: Patients with persistent disease shared more public clonotypes (fewer than 3,000) than newly diagnosed patients did (966). The authors noted that the small sample size was a limitation that may lower accuracy. Preferential use of TRBV28, TRBJ1-2 and TRBJ2-5 was observed in persistent disease, whereas TRBV20-1 and TRBJ2-1 were favored in newly diagnosed disease. Lower TCR Shannon entropy and fewer highly expanded clones were observed in persistent Graves' disease patients than in newly diagnosed patients, which suggested clonal expansion. Peripheral blood alone was examined, since thyroid tissue, which constituted the primary lesion, could not be accessed. Sequencing and analysis were limited to the TCR beta chain.

V is reduced by 0 bases and J by 4 bases, leaving a spacing of 15 bases between them. The CDR3 measures 15 amino acids from cysteine to phenylalanine. Only the CDR3 DNA is retained, 45 bases long and in frame from the first base. For CDR1 and CDR2, the germline V gene (reference sequence) lists DFQATT and SNEGSKA. The library was prepared using multiplex PCR. Sequenced on an Illumina HiSeq 4000. TCR beta libraries were built with iRepertoire HTBI primers and Arm-PCR amplification of CDR3 regions. Before sequencing, the PCR products underwent gel purification. The original pipeline was this. Across samples, about 63 TRBV and 15 or so TRBJ segments were identified and used for gene usage analysis of CDR3 amino acid clonotypes. COPE and FqMerger were used to merge filtered high-quality paired reads into contigs. BLAST was used to align contigs to IMGT TRBV, TRBD and TRBJ reference genes, with CDR3 defined following IMGT. Any clonotype with a frequency above 0.1% was counted as a highly expanded clone. Repertoire diversity was measured by Shannon entropy, and V-J evenness by the Gini coefficient. Public clonotypes were defined as clonotypes shared by more than one individual. Using fastp at Q25 and MiXCR, TCRdb reprocessed the public reads and kept productive beta chains. Rows matching on CDR3 protein sequence are summarized as one entry with the most common DNA and genes. Clone size and V and J calls follow TCRdb, not the original study. For this sample there are a few hundred thousand distinct CDR3 sequences; about 14% appear just once. Approximately 15% of the sample is taken by the ten largest.

This clonotype was seen many times. This receptor's antigen is unknown. Per-base qualities were not stored, and no clone one base away is much larger. Explained via the paper, the time point label denotes: newly diagnosed GD, antithyroid drugs for less than 3 months. For both TCR sequencing and RNA sequencing, RNA was extracted from PBMCs using TRIzol. The diagnosis of Graves' disease was made according to American Thyroid Association guidelines. The patients came from an endocrinology department in Xi'an, China. Each patient gave approximately 8.8 milliliters of peripheral blood, collected in an EDTA anticoagulant tube. PBMCs were isolated by Ficoll Paque Plus density gradient separation without further T cell sorting. An Agilent 2100 Bioanalyzer and agarose gel were used to check RNA quality, while a NanoDrop 2000 measured RNA concentration. These data are also associated with another study on T cells in Graves' hyperthyroidism and ophthalmopathy. The second study's authors report: Stable Graves' hyperthyroidism was defined as the absence of progression to ophthalmopathy over 18 months of follow-up. Hyperthyroidism patients were newly diagnosed, had a disease duration of under 2 months, and were aged 18 to 65 years. Exclusion was applied to patients with uncontrolled infections, other autoimmune diseases, pregnancy or lactation. Diagnoses were based on clinical symptoms, serum thyroxine and TRAb, thyroid ultrasound and orbital computed tomography. A first-round RT-PCR of the TCR CDR3 used the HTBI primer set with the Qiagen OneStep RT-PCR kit. Most expanded thyroid clonotypes (frequency above 0.001) were also found in blood, which suggests that blood repertoires may mirror thyroid immune responses. Ophthalmopathy was separated from stable hyperthyroidism by a 13 V-J signature model, with about 88% sensitivity and approximately 81% specificity obtained in cross-validation and 80%/75% obtained in testing. In validation, the model predicted progression to ophthalmopathy with around 71% sensitivity and 72% to 75% specificity, a median of roughly seven months before onset. A discovery cohort of about 100 patients, roughly 40 with Graves' ophthalmopathy and approximately 57 with stable Graves' hyperthyroidism, was used to find distinguishing TCR V-J signatures. An independent validation cohort of under 20 hyperthyroidism patients and 17 patients who later progressed to ophthalmopathy tested prospective prediction of ophthalmopathy. The 95 to 100 discovery patients were divided at random into training and test sets in a 7:3 ratio. In addition, the study compared T-cell repertoires in thyroid tissue and in blood from over 5 Graves' hyperthyroidism patients. After blood sampling, hyperthyroidism patients were treated with methimazole at a starting dose of 30 mg daily, and ophthalmopathy patients were treated with high-dose intravenous methylprednisolone. A second multiplex PCR round built the libraries, followed by size selection and purification. Libraries were sequenced paired-end with 100 bp reads on an Illumina HiSeq2000. SOAPnuke was used to process the raw data, throwing out any read that contained adapters or uncalled bases, had a mean Phred below 15, or lacked an exact constant-primer or identifier match. COPE v1.2.5 was used to merge high-quality paired reads, and clonotypes were defined as unique nucleotide sequences. MiTCR v1.1 was used to align the clonotypes against IMGT TRBV, TRBD and TRBJ reference segments. Only V-J combinations with frequency above 0.0001, covering about 99% of repertoires, were analysed. The TCS score was defined as F50 (clonal expansion) divided by E x V (chaos), with BLOSUM62-based TCRdist calculated between CDR3 peptides within each V-J. Welch's t-statistics and random forest reduced roughly 500 V-J features to 13, which were used in a naive Bayes classifier (R e1071). No statistical method was used to set the sample size in advance, and investigators knew the group allocation. The paper reports TCR Vbeta CDR3 sequencing of roughly 140 peripheral blood samples: around 45 ophthalmopathy, roughly 74 hyperthyroidism and 17 progressor patients.

This chain is built from TRBV20-1 and TRBJ1-2; possibly the D gene is TRBD1, per 5 matching bases. The sample here was peripheral blood mononuclear cells (PBMCs), taken at new diagnosis, from a patient treated with antithyroid drugs. The source is a woman aged 45 to 65 with Graves disease. Donor details come from another sample of the same person, matched by shared clones. The CDR3 reads as follows: CSARDQARRVYGYTF. Here is the DNA: TGCAGTGCTAGAGATCAGGCTCGCAGGGTCTATGGCTACACCTTC.